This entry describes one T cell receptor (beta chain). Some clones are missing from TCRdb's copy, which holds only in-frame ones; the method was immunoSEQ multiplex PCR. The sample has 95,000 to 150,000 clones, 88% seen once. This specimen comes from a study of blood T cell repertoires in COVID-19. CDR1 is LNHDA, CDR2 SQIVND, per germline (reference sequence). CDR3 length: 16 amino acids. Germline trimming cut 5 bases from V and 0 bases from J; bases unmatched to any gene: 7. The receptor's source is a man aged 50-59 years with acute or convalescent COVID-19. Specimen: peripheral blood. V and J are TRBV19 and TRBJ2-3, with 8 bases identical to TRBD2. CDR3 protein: CASSRQGGGSTDTQYF. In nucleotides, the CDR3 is TGTGCCAGTAGTCGCCAGGGCGGGGGGAGCACAGATACGCAGTATTTT.